The following is a T cell receptor beta chain sequence with its context. The record originates from a study of STAT5B mutations in CD4+ large granular lymphocyte leukemia. Sequenced by immunoSEQ multiplex PCR; TCRdb stores in-frame clones only, minus some. There are just over 40,000 clones in the sample; roughly 83% occur only once, and about 0.34% lies in the top ten. Trimming took off 5 bases at V and 8 bases at J, with 18 bases between the two ends. Germline assignment: CDR1 MNHNS and CDR2 SASEGT. The CDR3 has 14 residues. This TCR was recovered from a human donor in good health. V is TRBV6-1 and J is TRBJ1-2; D possibly corresponds to TRBD1 (6 bases). The material sequenced was CD4+ T cells from blood buffy coats. CDR3 DNA sequence: TGTGCCAGCAGTTCCGGGGGGGCAGGTCGGGGCTACACCTTC. It codes for CASSSGGAGRGYTF.